One and the same sample provided the 2 T cell receptor beta chains below, sequenced in a study of blood T cells in healthy people across ages. Next came a second PCR, run for about 7 to 12 cycles, which used a sample-barcoded 5' primer along with a J-beta primer mix. TCRdb reprocessed the 5' RACE reads with MiXCR, giving one entry per CDR3 protein. The sample includes about 1,400,000 distinct CDR3 sequences, about 40% of them seen just once. The specimen sequenced was blood. The receptor source for this set is a woman aged 18-29 years in good health.

This clonotype was found a few times. Here the CDR3 DNA reads TGTGCCAGCAGTTTAAGTCACCTTAATACGCAGTATTTT. Translation gives CASSLSHLNTQYF. The V call is TRBV27, the J call TRBJ2-3; D is uncertain. This CDR3 region has 13 residues. The V end lost 2 bases, the J end lost 7 bases, and 10 bases lay between the germline ends. Germline CDR1 and CDR2: MNHEY and SMNVEV (reference sequence).

This clonotype was counted only a few times. A read error may be the cause here, since a much bigger clone is one base away. V and J are TRBV20-1 and TRBJ2-7; D might be TRBD1 (6 bases). Germline lookup yields CDR1 DFQATT and CDR2 SNEGSKA (reference sequence). The CDR3 runs 16 residues. The V end was cut by 0 bases, the J end by 2 bases, with 17 bases between. The CDR3 spells CSARDQRTENPYEQYF. The DNA of the CDR3 is TGCAGTGCTAGAGATCAGCGGACAGAGAACCCCTACGAGCAGTACTTC.